These 21 T cell receptor beta chains were sequenced from one sample in a study of identical twins listed by TCRdb under 2016. Library preparation was by 5' RACE. The listed sequencing device is Illumina HiSeq 2000. The public reads were reanalyzed by TCRdb: fastp trimming at Q25, MiXCR alignment, in-frame beta chains only. Entries are consolidated by CDR3 protein sequence, retaining the most common genes and DNA. For this sample there are hundreds of thousands of distinct CDR3 sequences; 5.5% to 6.5% appear just once. The ten most abundant clones make up 1.5% to 2% of the sample. Input material: naive T cells sorted from blood. The cell subset or site label, read with the paper, signifies: cells isolated with a human naive T-cell isolation kit. The receptor set was obtained from a man aged 18 to 29 in good health.

This chain uses TRBV25-1 with TRBJ1-3, with D unresolved. CDR3 size: 12 residues. The V gene's germline CDR1 is MGHDK and CDR2 SYGVNS. V was pared by 4 bases and J by 4 bases, with 5 bases between. The CDR3, as DNA: TGTGCCAGCAGTGTCCTCGGAAACACCATATATTTT. Encoded protein: CASSVLGNTIYF.

The CDR3 nucleotides read TGCGCCAGCAGCTTGGGTATAGGGCCCGAGCTTGAAGCTTTCTTT. The encoded protein is CASSLGIGPELEAFF. The V and J genes are TRBV5-1 and TRBJ1-1; D remains ambiguous. The germline V gene has CDR1 SGHRS and CDR2 YFSETQ. The CDR3 is made up of 15 amino acids. The germline V and J ends were trimmed by 0 bases and 7 bases, with 16 bases remaining between them.

This clonotype has ten or more counts. This chain links TRBV20-1 with TRBJ2-1; D is unresolved. V was cut by 2 bases and J by 7 bases, with 6 bases left in between. CDR1 is DFQATT and CDR2 is SNEGSKA in the germline V gene (reference sequence). The CDR3 has 11 amino acids. This chain's CDR3 is CSARSVNEQFF. In DNA form, the CDR3 reads TGCAGTGCTAGAAGTGTGAATGAGCAGTTCTTC.

This clonotype was detected ten times or more. The V and J genes are TRBV9 and TRBJ2-4, with 8 positions matching TRBD1. The CDR3 covers 14 residues. Germline CDR1 reads SGDLS; CDR2 reads YYNGEE. Unmatched junction bases numbered 2, after V lost 2 bases and J lost 4 bases. The CDR3 is CASSVTGGKNIQYF. Written as DNA, the CDR3 is TGTGCCAGCAGCGTTACAGGGGGTAAAAACATTCAGTACTTC.

This clonotype was detected ten times or more. The J gene is TRBJ1-1, the V gene TRBV28; no clear D. Germline V CDR1 and CDR2: MDHEN, SYDVKM. The V gene lost 6 bases and the J gene lost 0 bases, with 11 bases spanning the gap. The CDR3 is 14 residues long. CDR3 sequence: CASSPQWMNTEAFF. DNA of the CDR3: TGTGCCAGCAGCCCTCAATGGATGAACACTGAAGCTTTCTTT.

This clonotype was seen ten or more times. The rearrangement uses TRBV6-1 and TRBJ2-7; no definite D call. The V and J ends lost 2 bases and 2 bases respectively, with 13 bases between them. The germline CDR1 and CDR2 sequences are MNHNS and SASEGT. This CDR3 is 15 amino acids long. Here the CDR3 reads CASSESPAAAYEQYV. CDR3 bases: TGTGCCAGCAGTGAATCCCCGGCCGCTGCCTACGAGCAGTACGTC.

The chain has TRBV6-1 and TRBJ1-5; TRBD1 might be the D (6 bases). Deletions cut 5 bases from V and 0 bases from J, with 14 bases between. Germline lookup yields CDR1 MNHNS and CDR2 SASEGT. The CDR3 is made up of 16 amino acids. The CDR3 sequence is CASSPIGTPSNQPQHF. The CDR3, as DNA: TGTGCCAGCAGTCCGATTGGGACACCTAGCAATCAGCCCCAGCATTTT.

Ten or more counts support this clonotype. The V gene is TRBV4-1, the J gene TRBJ2-1; D gene ambiguous. Germline CDR1 and CDR2: MGHRA and YSYEKL. V dropped 2 bases and J dropped 5 bases, with 13 bases sitting between them. The CDR3 length is 15 residues. The CDR3 here is CASSQPAIKDNEQFF. The CDR3 nucleotides are TGCGCCAGCAGCCAACCCGCAATTAAAGACAATGAGCAGTTCTTC.

The J gene is TRBJ1-2, the V gene TRBV25-1; D is undetermined. The V gene's germline CDR1 is MGHDK and CDR2 SYGVNS. This CDR3 spans 15 amino acids. V gave up 4 bases and J gave up 0 bases, with 12 bases separating them. The CDR3 DNA sequence: TGTGCCAGCAGTGCAGGCCCCCGAGCTAACTATGGCTACACCTTC. Translation gives CASSAGPRANYGYTF.

V gene TRBV6-4 combines with J gene TRBJ2-1, with TRBD2 matching 7 bases. The CDR3 is 16 residues long. Germline V lookup: CDR1 MRHNA, CDR2 SNTAGT. The J segment lost 5 bases and the V segment lost 6 bases, leaving 13 bases of the junction unmatched. CDR3 protein: CASSLGAGSWDNEQFF. The CDR3 DNA sequence: TGTGCCAGCAGCCTGGGAGCGGGAAGCTGGGACAATGAGCAGTTCTTC.

The chain uses TRBV7-9 and TRBJ2-7; D not resolved. Germline V gene lookup returns CDR1 SEHNR and CDR2 FQNEAQ (reference sequence). The CDR3 runs to 16 residues. The ends were cut back, 1 base at V and 5 bases at J, with 18 bases in the middle. This chain's CDR3 is CASSLGSSPGLHEQYV. The CDR3 bases are TGTGCCAGCAGCTTAGGCTCTTCACCGGGCCTCCACGAGCAGTACGTC.

In this sample, this clonotype turned up a few times. V is TRBV7-2 and J is TRBJ1-1; 8 positions match TRBD1. The CDR3 length is 14 residues. Unmatched junction bases numbered 9, after V lost 5 bases and J lost 7 bases. The germline V gene encodes CDR1 SGHTA and CDR2 FQGNSA. The CDR3 spells CASSLDRGAIEAFF. The CDR3 DNA follows: TGTGCCAGCAGCCTCGACAGGGGAGCTATTGAAGCTTTCTTT.

In this sample, this clonotype turned up a few times. This chain uses TRBV5-6 with TRBJ2-1, with a tentative D call TRBD1 (5 bases). Trimming took off 1 base at V and 0 bases at J, with 11 bases between the two ends. This CDR3 is built from 16 residues. Germline V CDR1 and CDR2: SGHDT, YYEEEE. CDR3 bases: TGTGCCAGCAGCTTGTGGAGCCAGGGCTCCTACAATGAGCAGTTCTTC. Its translation: CASSLWSQGSYNEQFF.

The chain has TRBV20-1 and TRBJ2-1; TRBD1 is a possible D gene (5 bases). The V and J ends lost 1 base and 1 base respectively, with 11 bases between them. From germline, CDR1 is DFQATT and CDR2 SNEGSKA (reference sequence). This CDR3 has 15 amino acids. The CDR3 loop reads CSARGGSMSYNEQFF. CDR3 sequence (DNA): TGCAGTGCTAGAGGGGGCAGTATGTCCTACAATGAGCAGTTCTTC.

To note about this clonotype: A much larger clone is a single base away; this may be a read error. The conserved phenylalanine or tryptophan normally closing the CDR3 is absent here, so this likely arose from a read error. V is TRBV12-3 or TRBV12-4 and J is TRBJ1-6, with D maybe TRBD1 (5 bases). V shed 5 bases and J shed 7 bases, with 15 bases lying between them. The CDR3 is 15 amino acids. The CDR3 DNA follows: TGTGCCAGCAGTCCACCCGGACAATCGAATTCACCCCTCCACTAT. Protein sequence: CASSPPGQSNSPLHY.

The chain employs TRBV24-1 and TRBJ2-2; a possible D gene is TRBD1 (6 bases). Looked up from germline, CDR1 is KGHDR and CDR2 is SFDVKD. The CDR3 totals 14 residues. V shed 4 bases and J shed 5 bases, with 10 bases lying between them. This CDR3 is CATSDSQGTGELFF. CDR3 in DNA: TGTGCCACCAGTGACTCGCAGGGGACCGGGGAGCTGTTTTTT.

This clonotype was picked up a small number of times. The rearrangement links TRBV20-1 to TRBJ2-3, with D possibly TRBD1 on 5 matching bases. Trimming cost V 1 base and J 3 bases, with 14 bases left between them. The CDR3 consists of 15 residues. Per germline, CDR1 DFQATT and CDR2 SNEGSKA (reference sequence). The CDR3 coding sequence is TGCAGTGCTAGAGGGACGGTGACAGATACAGATACGCAGTATTTT. Its protein is CSARGTVTDTDTQYF.

This clonotype was seen at least ten times. The rearrangement joins TRBV11-2 to TRBJ1-3; D gene uncertain. The V gene lost 5 bases and the J gene lost 1 base, with 21 bases spanning the gap. The V gene's germline CDR1 is SGHAT and CDR2 FQNNGV. The CDR3 spans 18 residues. CDR3 in DNA: TGTGCCAGCAGCAGCTTAGGTGCGAGGGTGAGATCTGGAAACACCATATATTTT. This sequence encodes CASSSLGARVRSGNTIYF.

The table lists this clonotype with many counts. The rearrangement links TRBV5-1 to TRBJ2-5; D remains unclear. The J call may be incorrect, as the DNA end agrees better with TRBJ2-1. CDR3 length equals 12 residues. In germline, CDR1 is SGHRS, CDR2 YFSETQ. The CDR3 loop reads CASSFYQETQFF. The CDR3 DNA is TGCGCCAGCAGCTTCTACCAAGAGACCCAGTTCTTC.

This clonotype was seen repeatedly, ten times or more. The J gene is TRBJ2-7, the V gene TRBV25-1; the D is unclear. This CDR3 region has 11 residues. Germline V gives CDR1 MGHDK, CDR2 SYGVNS. V lost 3 bases to trimming and J lost 6 bases, with 6 bases between them. The CDR3 sequence is CASSDGSEQYV. The CDR3 bases are TGTGCCAGCAGTGACGGGTCCGAGCAGTACGTC.

This clonotype was recorded at least ten times. The J gene is TRBJ2-3, the V gene TRBV12-3 or TRBV12-4; D is unresolved. This CDR3 region has 15 residues. V was cut by 1 base and J by 3 bases, with 11 bases left in between. Here the CDR3 DNA reads TGTGCCAGCAGTTTAGAAGGGTTGGGTACAGATACGCAGTATTTT. Amino acids: CASSLEGLGTDTQYF.